Each of the 16 T cell receptor beta chains below was sequenced from the same sample in a study of blood T cell repertoires in COVID-19. The repertoire was sequenced with immunoSEQ multiplex PCR; TCRdb's copy has only in-frame clones and lacks some. The sample has 100,000 to 150,000 clones, around 89% seen once. The sample taken for sequencing was peripheral blood. The receptors shown here come from a middle-aged man with active or convalescent COVID-19.

This clone appeared a single time. The V and J genes are TRBV15 and TRBJ1-4, with 9 bases identical to TRBD1. Germline V gene lookup returns CDR1 LNHNV and CDR2 YYDKDF (reference sequence). Trimming removed 0 bases from V and 12 bases from J; junction bases left unmatched: 11. The CDR3 is made up of 16 amino acids. The CDR3 spells CATSRDHGTGTSELFF. In DNA, the CDR3 is TGTGCCACCAGCAGAGATCATGGGACAGGGACATCGGAACTGTTTTTT.

The chain uses TRBV6-1 and TRBJ2-7, with 7 bases identical to TRBD1. Germline loops: CDR1 MNHNS, CDR2 SASEGT. CDR3 length: 15 amino acids. Trimming removed 1 base from V and 7 bases from J; junction bases left unmatched: 10. CDR3 amino acids: CASSEGGGPLGEQYF. CDR3 in DNA: TGTGCCAGCAGTGAAGGAGGGGGCCCCCTGGGGGAGCAGTACTTC.

Note on this clone: Other DNA sequences from this sample encode an identical CDR3 as well. The chain is built from TRBV10-1 and TRBJ1-5, with a tentative D call TRBD1 (6 bases). The CDR3 extends over 13 amino acids. Per germline, CDR1 WNHNN and CDR2 SYGVQD (reference sequence). With 5 bases removed from V and 6 bases from J, the gap between germline ends came to 11 bases. In nucleotides, the CDR3 is TGCGCCAGCAGTACAGGGTTAGGTCAGCCCCAGCATTTT. Its protein product is CASSTGLGQPQHF.

This clone appeared a single time. J is TRBJ1-3 and V is TRBV5-1, with 9 nucleotides matching TRBD1. Germline V gene lookup returns CDR1 SGHRS and CDR2 YFSETQ. The CDR3 runs to 15 residues. V gave up 4 bases and J gave up 8 bases; unmatched junction bases: 10. Here the CDR3 DNA reads TGCGCCAGCAGCGCGGGACAGGGCTTCGGGTACACCATATATTTT. Translating it yields CASSAGQGFGYTIYF.

The chain is built from TRBV29-1 and TRBJ2-7, with 9 bases matching TRBD2. V trimming: 4 bases; J trimming: 4 bases; junction bases outside the gene matches: 11. Germline V gene lookup returns CDR1 SQVTM and CDR2 ANQGSEA. The CDR3 totals 15 residues. The CDR3 coding sequence is TGCAGCGTTGTAGGGGTGACAGCGGGAGGTTACGAGCAGTACTTC. This gives the protein CSVVGVTAGGYEQYF.

This clone was recorded a few times. This chain joins TRBV7-9 and TRBJ2-7, with 7 nucleotides matching TRBD1. The germline V gene encodes CDR1 SEHNR and CDR2 FQNEAQ (reference sequence). Germline trimming cut 2 bases from V and 2 bases from J; bases unmatched to any gene: 3. The CDR3 sequence is 14 residues long. CDR3 sequence: CASSLTGDPYEQYF. In nucleotides, the CDR3 is TGTGCCAGCAGCTTAACAGGGGACCCCTACGAGCAGTACTTC.

The rearrangement uses TRBV11-2 and TRBJ2-3, with TRBD2 matching over 7 bases. This CDR3 region has 14 residues. In germline, CDR1 is SGHAT, CDR2 FQNNGV. After removal of 4 bases from V and 6 bases from J, the junction contained 7 bases not matched to a gene. The CDR3 is CASSSPAGGDTQYF. As DNA, the CDR3 is TGTGCCAGCAGCTCCCCGGCCGGGGGGGATACGCAGTATTTT.

The V call is TRBV5-4, the J call TRBJ1-1, with 12 bases identical to TRBD1. The V segment lost 4 bases and the J segment 1 base; nucleotides outside the gene matches: 5. Germline CDR1 is SGHNT and CDR2 is YYREEE (reference sequence). This CDR3 is built from 16 residues. The CDR3 loop reads CASSRGQGAGNTEAFF. The DNA for the CDR3 is TGTGCCAGCAGCCGGGGACAGGGGGCGGGGAACACTGAAGCTTTCTTT.

The chain combines TRBV19 with TRBJ2-7, with D uncertain. Between the trimmed V and J ends, which lost 5 bases and 0 bases, there was a span of 11 bases. Germline assignment: CDR1 LNHDA and CDR2 SQIVND (reference sequence). The CDR3 contains 14 residues. In DNA form, the CDR3 reads TGTGCCAGTAGTCCCTCTACGGGCTCCTACGAGCAGTACTTC. This gives the protein CASSPSTGSYEQYF.

This clone occurred once. The gene calls are TRBV3-1 (or the pseudogene TRBV3-2) and TRBJ2-3; TRBD2 matches at 7 bases. The CDR3 consists of 15 residues. The germline gives CDR1 LGHDT, CDR2 YNNKEL (reference sequence). V lost 3 bases, J lost 1 base, and 4 bases stayed unmatched. Written as DNA, the CDR3 is TGTGCCAGCAGCCAGTTTGGGGGGGGCACAGATACGCAGTATTTT. It specifies CASSQFGGGTDTQYF.

V and J are TRBV4-3 and TRBJ2-7; 13 bases are a match to TRBD2. Trimming removed 1 base from V and 7 bases from J; junction bases left unmatched: 7. The CDR3 loop spans 16 amino acids. Germline V gene sequence: CDR1 LGHNA, CDR2 YSLEER. The DNA of the CDR3 is TGCGCCAGCAGCCAAGTCGGACTAGCGGGGGAGAGTGAGCAGTACTTC. It is translated as CASSQVGLAGESEQYF.

The chain is built from TRBV24-1 and TRBJ2-2; TRBD2 matches at 13 bases. CDR1 and CDR2 (germline): KGHDR, SFDVKD. V shed 5 bases and J 3 bases; nucleotides not matched to a gene: 8. This CDR3 comprises 18 residues. Written as DNA, the CDR3 is TGTGCCACCAGTGCCCTACTAGCGGGGGGGCCCGACACCGGGGAGCTGTTTTTT. Protein: CATSALLAGGPDTGELFF.

The CDR3 region is CAWESGSRTDTQYF. The CDR3 nucleotides read TGTGCCTGGGAGAGCGGGAGCCGCACAGATACGCAGTATTTT. The gene calls are TRBV30 and TRBJ2-3, with 8 positions matching TRBD2. The CDR3 covers 14 residues. Looked up from germline, CDR1 is GTSNPN and CDR2 is SVGIG (reference sequence). Unmatched junction bases numbered 5, after V lost 5 bases and J lost 1 base.

Comments on this clone: At one end the junction does not follow the germline gene, possibly because of a read error. The rearrangement links TRBV12-3 or TRBV12-4 to TRBJ1-1; D gene uncertain. The CDR3 spans 13 residues. CDR3: CASSFYGNSEAFF. Written as DNA, the CDR3 is TGTGCCAGCAGTTTTTACGGGAACTCTGAAGCTTTCTTT.

The chain links TRBV19 to TRBJ1-3; TRBD1 aligns across 9 bases. V was pared by 5 bases and J by 0 bases, with 5 bases of the junction left unmatched. CDR3 length: 16 amino acids. Germline-derived CDR1 and CDR2 are LNHDA and SQIVND (reference sequence). The CDR3 loop is CASSRSGQGSGNTIYF. The DNA for the CDR3 is TGTGCCAGTAGTCGCTCGGGACAGGGCTCTGGAAACACCATATATTTT. Full variable domain (remainder filled in from reference TRBV19 and TRBJ1-3): DGGITQSPKYLFRKEGQNVTLSCEQNLNHDAMYWYRQDPGQGLRLIYYSQIVNDFQKGDIAEGYSVSREKKESFPLTVTSAQKNPTAFYLCASSRSGQGSGNTIYFGEGSWLTVV.

This clone was counted many times. The chain joins TRBV11-1 to TRBJ1-1; D remains ambiguous. Trimming cost V 5 bases and J 9 bases, with 13 bases left between them. The CDR3 spans 12 residues. Germline CDR1 is SGHAT and CDR2 is FQDESV (reference sequence). Here the CDR3 reads CASSEGNLKAFF. In nucleotides, the CDR3 is TGTGCCAGCAGCGAGGGCAATTTAAAAGCTTTCTTT.